These T cell receptor beta chains were read from a single sample in a study of shared clonotypes between healthy human individuals. Method: immunoSEQ multiplex PCR; TCRdb's copy keeps in-frame clones and lacks some. The sample contains 2 million to 2.5 million clones, nearly 97% of which appear only once. The sample was naive CD4+ T cells sorted from blood. The receptors stem from a man aged 18 to 29 in good health. Both conserved end residues are part of each CDR3. Fields, in order: CDR3 protein, CDR3 DNA, D gene, clone size, V gene, J gene. D genes are given only for firm matches. Some rows have no size entry. The others give once, few or many, or a class for an expanded clone.

CDR3aa: CASSQGQGAWEQYF; CDR3nt: TGCGCCAGCAGCCAAGGGCAGGGGGCTTGGGAGCAGTACTTC; d_gene: TRBD1; abundance: -; v_gene: TRBV4-3; j_gene: TRBJ2-7
CDR3aa: CASSPGDRASYEQYF; CDR3nt: TGTGCCAGCTCACCGGGGGACAGGGCCTCCTACGAGCAGTACTTC; d_gene: TRBD1; abundance: -; v_gene: TRBV18; j_gene: TRBJ2-7
CDR3aa: CASSPPGQNYGYTF; CDR3nt: TGTGCCAGCTCACCACCGGGACAGAACTATGGCTACACCTTC; d_gene: TRBD1; abundance: -; v_gene: TRBV18; j_gene: TRBJ1-2
CDR3aa: CASSVLAQGNQPQHF; CDR3nt: TGTGCCAGTAGTGTCTTGGCCCAGGGTAATCAGCCCCAGCATTTT; d_gene: -; abundance: -; v_gene: TRBV19; j_gene: TRBJ1-5
CDR3aa: CASSTAGQGNQPQHF; CDR3nt: TGTGCCAGCAGCACAGCCGGACAGGGGAATCAGCCCCAGCATTTT; d_gene: -; abundance: -; v_gene: TRBV21-1; j_gene: TRBJ1-5
CDR3aa: CASSVGEAKSEKLFF; CDR3nt: TGTGCCAGCAGCGTAGGGGAGGCGAAGAGTGAAAAACTGTTTTTT; d_gene: -; abundance: -; v_gene: TRBV9; j_gene: TRBJ1-4
CDR3aa: CASSVEAGPYEQYF; CDR3nt: TGTGCCAGTAGTGTGGAGGCAGGCCCCTACGAGCAGTACTTC; d_gene: -; abundance: -; v_gene: TRBV19; j_gene: TRBJ2-7
CDR3aa: CASGVRQGGYTF; CDR3nt: TGTGCCAGCGGAGTTAGACAGGGCGGCTACACCTTC; d_gene: TRBD1; abundance: -; v_gene: TRBV2; j_gene: TRBJ1-2
CDR3aa: CASSFLTSGGLPSTDTQYF; CDR3nt: TGTGCCAGCAGTTTCCTGACTAGCGGGGGGCTCCCTAGCACAGATACGCAGTATTTT; d_gene: TRBD2; abundance: -; v_gene: TRBV27; j_gene: TRBJ2-3
CDR3aa: CASSGSSTNSPLHF; CDR3nt: TGTGCCAGCAGTGGTTCATCCACCAATTCACCCCTCCACTTT; d_gene: -; abundance: -; v_gene: TRBV2; j_gene: TRBJ1-6
CDR3aa: CASSQGFQETQYF; CDR3nt: TGTGCCAGCAGCCAGGGCTTCCAAGAGACCCAGTACTTC; d_gene: -; abundance: -; v_gene: TRBV11-2; j_gene: TRBJ2-5
CDR3aa: CASSLGLTGSFTEAFF; CDR3nt: TGTGCCAGCTCTCTGGGTCTGACAGGGAGCTTCACTGAAGCTTTCTTT; d_gene: TRBD1; abundance: -; v_gene: TRBV28; j_gene: TRBJ1-1
CDR3aa: CASSLESRHNTEAFF; CDR3nt: TGTGCCAGCAGCTTAGAATCCCGACACAACACTGAAGCTTTCTTT; d_gene: -; abundance: -; v_gene: TRBV11-2; j_gene: TRBJ1-1
CDR3aa: CAISLNGYGYTF; CDR3nt: TGTGCCATCAGCCTGAACGGCTATGGCTACACCTTC; d_gene: -; abundance: -; v_gene: TRBV10-3; j_gene: TRBJ1-2
CDR3aa: CASSRLAGGSETQYF; CDR3nt: TGTGCCAGCAGCCGACTAGCGGGGGGTTCAGAGACCCAGTACTTC; d_gene: TRBD2; abundance: -; v_gene: TRBV7-9; j_gene: TRBJ2-5
CDR3aa: CASSLDQGRDEQYF; CDR3nt: TGCGCCAGCAGCTTGGATCAGGGGCGCGACGAGCAGTACTTC; d_gene: -; abundance: -; v_gene: TRBV5-1; j_gene: TRBJ2-7
CDR3aa: CASSSPGPDTDTQYF; CDR3nt: TGCGCCAGCAGCTCTCCGGGACCCGACACAGATACGCAGTATTTT; d_gene: -; abundance: -; v_gene: TRBV5-1; j_gene: TRBJ2-3
CDR3aa: CASSFAADTQYF; CDR3nt: TGTGCCAGCAGCTTTGCGGCAGATACGCAGTATTTT; d_gene: -; abundance: -; v_gene: TRBV11-2; j_gene: TRBJ2-3
CDR3aa: CASSPQQGAGGYTF; CDR3nt: TGTGCCAGCAGCCCTCAACAGGGGGCGGGCGGCTACACCTTC; d_gene: TRBD1; abundance: -; v_gene: TRBV7-9; j_gene: TRBJ1-2
CDR3aa: CASSERTPGHTQYF; CDR3nt: TGTGCCAGCAGTGAACGGACCCCCGGGCATACGCAGTATTTT; d_gene: -; abundance: -; v_gene: TRBV2; j_gene: TRBJ2-3
CDR3aa: CASSPLAQRESISYEQYF; CDR3nt: TGTGCCAGCAGTCCACTGGCCCAGCGGGAGTCGATCTCCTACGAGCAGTACTTC; d_gene: TRBD2; abundance: -; v_gene: TRBV13; j_gene: TRBJ2-7
CDR3aa: CASSHLSSGRSSYEQYF; CDR3nt: TGCGCCAGCAGCCACCTTTCTAGCGGGCGGAGCTCCTACGAGCAGTACTTC; d_gene: TRBD2; abundance: -; v_gene: TRBV4-3; j_gene: TRBJ2-7
CDR3aa: CASSLAEAGNSGEQYF; CDR3nt: TGTGCCAGCAGCTTGGCCGAGGCGGGAAATTCGGGCGAGCAGTACTTC; d_gene: -; abundance: -; v_gene: TRBV5-4; j_gene: TRBJ2-7
CDR3aa: CAWNLGRTNEKLFF; CDR3nt: TGTGCCTGGAATTTGGGCAGAACTAATGAAAAACTGTTTTTT; d_gene: -; abundance: -; v_gene: TRBV30; j_gene: TRBJ1-4
CDR3aa: CASSLTSGFPQGQYF; CDR3nt: TGTGCCAGCAGCCTTACTAGCGGTTTCCCTCAGGGGCAGTACTTC; d_gene: TRBD2; abundance: -; v_gene: TRBV11-2; j_gene: TRBJ2-7
CDR3aa: CASSTQAGGRVGETQYF; CDR3nt: TGTGCCAGCAGTACTCAAGCGGGAGGACGGGTTGGAGAGACCCAGTACTTC; d_gene: TRBD2; abundance: -; v_gene: TRBV5-4; j_gene: TRBJ2-5
CDR3aa: CAGTSQETQYF; CDR3nt: TGTGCCGGGACTAGCCAAGAGACCCAGTACTTC; d_gene: TRBD2; abundance: -; v_gene: TRBV2; j_gene: TRBJ2-5
CDR3aa: CASSLTGVNEQFF; CDR3nt: TGCGCCAGCAGCCTAACAGGGGTCAATGAGCAGTTCTTC; d_gene: TRBD1; abundance: -; v_gene: TRBV10-1; j_gene: TRBJ2-1
CDR3aa: CAISVEDTEAFF; CDR3nt: TGTGCCATCAGTGTTGAAGACACTGAAGCTTTCTTT; d_gene: -; abundance: -; v_gene: TRBV10-3; j_gene: TRBJ1-1
CDR3aa: CASSPLSVEQYF; CDR3nt: TGTGCCAGCAGCCCACTCAGCGTCGAGCAGTACTTC; d_gene: -; abundance: -; v_gene: TRBV7-9; j_gene: TRBJ2-7
CDR3aa: CASRDRQSLNSPLHF; CDR3nt: TGTGCCTCCCGGGACAGACAATCCCTCAATTCACCCCTCCACTTT; d_gene: TRBD1; abundance: once; v_gene: TRBV30; j_gene: TRBJ1-6
CDR3aa: CASRRDSTNEKLFF; CDR3nt: TGTGCCAGCCGAAGAGACTCCACTAATGAAAAACTGTTTTTT; d_gene: -; abundance: -; v_gene: TRBV6-5; j_gene: TRBJ1-4